The clone carrying this TCR beta chain was seen many times. This entry comes from a study of radiation and T cells in renal cell carcinoma. Study as a whole: Nephrectomy followed 15 Gy stereotactic body radiation by 4 weeks.

Time point defined: blood 2 weeks post-SBRT. Treatment specified: 15 Gy SBRT to primary tumor, nephrectomy 4 weeks later. V lost 6 bases, J lost 5 bases, and 7 bases stayed unmatched. This CDR3 spans 13 amino acids. The V gene's germline CDR1 is MNHEY and CDR2 SMNVEV (reference sequence). Profiling relied on immunoSEQ multiplex PCR, and the TCRdb table lists in-frame clones only, not all of them. The table shows 100,000 to 150,000 clones, with around 81% occurring only once. Sample: blood, taken from a patient whose treatment included radiotherapy and nephrectomy. This sequence originates from a man aged 50 to 59 with renal cell carcinoma. The V call is TRBV27, the J call TRBJ2-7; 7 positions agree with TRBD1. The CDR3 loop reads CASRKGQSNEQYF. The CDR3 DNA reads TGTGCCAGCAGAAAGGGACAGTCTAACGAGCAGTACTTC.